Listed here are 23 T cell receptor beta chains from one sample, sequenced in a study of blood T cell repertoires in COVID-19. Clones were sequenced by immunoSEQ multiplex PCR, and TCRdb holds only the in-frame ones, with some missing. The sample contains 300,000 or so clones, about nine tenths of which appear only once. Sequencing was performed on PBMCs or T cells enriched from blood (not recorded which). These receptor sequences come from a man in his sixties who had recovered from COVID-19.

The chain carries TRBV7-2 and TRBJ2-5; 13 bases align to TRBD2. Germline CDR1 is SGHTA and CDR2 is FQGNSA. V lost 5 bases, J lost 7 bases, and 7 bases stayed unmatched. This CDR3 is built from 15 residues. In DNA form, the CDR3 reads TGTGCCAGCAGCGCAACTAGCGGGGGGGCCCTGACCCAGTACTTC. This codes for CASSATSGGALTQYF.

This rearrangement joins TRBV7-2 to TRBJ2-2; perhaps TRBD2 as D (7 bases). CDR1 SGHTA and CDR2 FQGNSA come from the germline V gene. V was cut by 5 bases and J by 7 bases, with 17 bases left in between. CDR3 length: 15 residues. The CDR3 spells CASSLTGGVGGELFF. The CDR3 coding sequence is TGTGCCAGCAGCCTCACGGGGGGCGTAGGCGGGGAGCTGTTTTTT.

This clone was recorded a few times. This chain links TRBV11-1 with TRBJ1-1, with TRBD1 matching over 10 bases. The V gene end was trimmed by 5 bases and the J gene end by 5 bases; junction bases not matched to a gene: 5. The CDR3 consists of 14 residues. In germline, CDR1 is SGHAT, CDR2 FQDESV (reference sequence). CDR3 sequence (DNA): TGTGCCAGCAGCCGGGACAGGGGTATGACTGAAGCTTTCTTT. Protein sequence: CASSRDRGMTEAFF.

The chain is built from TRBV30 and TRBJ2-1; TRBD1 aligns across 9 bases. Germline CDR1 is GTSNPN and CDR2 is SVGIG (reference sequence). V was clipped by 3 bases and J by 12 bases; unmatched bases: 21. The CDR3 runs to 17 residues. The CDR3 reads CAWRTPGGTGIGTGQFF. The CDR3 region has the DNA TGTGCCTGGAGGACCCCCGGTGGGACAGGGATCGGTACCGGGCAGTTCTTC.

The chain has TRBV11-3 and TRBJ2-1; tentatively, D is TRBD1 (5 bases). The CDR3 totals 14 residues. CDR1 SGHNT and CDR2 YENEEA come from the germline V gene. Trimming stripped 3 bases from V and 7 bases from J, with 13 bases between. The CDR3 nucleotides are TGTGCCAGCAGCTTCTCCCTAAAGGGGAATGAGCAGTTCTTC. Protein sequence: CASSFSLKGNEQFF. Variable domain in full (rest from reference TRBV11-3 and TRBJ2-1): EAGVVQSPRYKIIEKKQPVAFWCNPISGHNTLYWYLQNLGQGPELLIRYENEEAVDDSQLPKDRFSAERLKGVDSTLKIQPAELGDSAVYLCASSFSLKGNEQFFGPGTRLTVL.

The V and J genes are TRBV19 and TRBJ2-7; TRBD2 agrees at 12 bases. Looked up from germline, CDR1 is LNHDA and CDR2 is SQIVND (reference sequence). This CDR3 region has 16 residues. With 3 bases clipped from V and 6 bases from J, the junction kept 9 bases outside the gene matches. CDR3 sequence reads: CASSMLPSGRAGEQYF. Written as DNA, the CDR3 is TGTGCCAGTAGTATGTTACCTAGCGGGAGGGCCGGCGAGCAGTACTTC.

V and J are TRBV11-3 and TRBJ1-3, with 8 bases fitting TRBD1. CDR3 length equals 15 residues. Trimming cost V 4 bases and J 2 bases; bases outside gene matches: 4. Germline CDR1 is SGHNT and CDR2 is YENEEA. In DNA form, the CDR3 reads TGTGCCAGCAGCTCCACGGACAGGGCTGGAAACACCATATATTTT. It translates to CASSSTDRAGNTIYF.

The chain couples TRBV2 to TRBJ1-2; D might be TRBD1 (6 bases). Trimming shortened V by 7 bases and J by 0 bases, and 12 bases separated the two germline ends. Germline CDR1 is SNHLY and CDR2 is FYNNEI. The CDR3 spans 14 residues. The CDR3 nucleotides are TGTGCCAGCATGACAGGCAGGACTAACTATGGCTACACCTTC. It specifies CASMTGRTNYGYTF. Variable domain in full (rest from reference TRBV2 and TRBJ1-2): EPEVTQTPSHQVTQMGQEVILRCVPISNHLYFYWYRQILGQKVEFLVSFYNNEISEKSEIFDDQFSVERPDGSNFTLKIRSTKLEDSAMYFCASMTGRTNYGYTFGSGTRLTVV.

V gene TRBV7-3 combines with J gene TRBJ2-3, with 10 bases lining up with TRBD1. In germline, CDR1 is SGHTA, CDR2 FQGTGA. This CDR3 is built from 14 residues. The ends lost 4 bases at V and 4 bases at J; junction bases unmatched: 2. CDR3 in amino acids: CASSSGTGADTQYF. CDR3 bases: TGTGCCAGCAGCTCAGGGACAGGGGCAGATACGCAGTATTTT.

The V and J genes are TRBV7-9 and TRBJ1-1; 8 bases map to TRBD1. The CDR3 has 12 amino acids. Germline-derived CDR1 and CDR2 are SEHNR and FQNEAQ (reference sequence). The V gene end was trimmed by 4 bases and the J gene end by 7 bases; junction bases not matched to a gene: 2. The CDR3 DNA reads TGTGCCAGCAGCTACGGGACAGGTGAAGCTTTCTTT. Translating gives CASSYGTGEAFF.

The chain is built from TRBV7-8 and TRBJ2-1; 7 nucleotides line up with TRBD1. Trimming took 5 bases from V and 6 from J; bases not matched to a gene: 1. The CDR3 is 12 residues long. Germline CDR1 SGHVS, CDR2 FQNEAQ. The CDR3 DNA sequence: TGTGCCAGCAGCCGGGACAGCAATGAGCAGTTCTTC. Amino acid sequence: CASSRDSNEQFF.

This chain connects TRBV18 to TRBJ1-2; D uncertain. This CDR3 region has 15 residues. Per germline, CDR1 KGHSH and CDR2 LQKENI. The ends were cut back, 3 bases at V and 8 bases at J, with 19 bases in the middle. CDR3 sequence reads: CASSPALTPLEGYTF. CDR3 in DNA: TGTGCCAGCTCACCGGCCCTGACACCCCTTGAGGGCTACACCTTC. Together with reference TRBV18 and TRBJ1-2, the CDR3 gives the full variable domain: NAGVMQNPRHLVRRRGQEARLRCSPMKGHSHVYWYRQLPEEGLKFMVYLQKENIIDESGMPKERFSAEFPKEGPSILRIQQVVRGDSAAYFCASSPALTPLEGYTFGSGTRLTVV.

The chain has TRBV6-2 or TRBV6-3 and TRBJ1-1; D not resolved. The CDR3 runs 13 residues. Trimming cost V 3 bases and J 6 bases, with 11 bases left between them. Germline V gene lookup returns CDR1 MNHEY and CDR2 SVGEGT. CDR3 sequence: CASSYGGGSEAFF. The CDR3 DNA sequence: TGTGCCAGCAGTTATGGTGGAGGTTCTGAAGCTTTCTTT.

The genes are TRBV9 and TRBJ2-1, with D possibly being TRBD2 (6 bases). This CDR3 has 15 residues. Germline assignment: CDR1 SGDLS and CDR2 YYNGEE. V lost 0 bases to trimming and J lost 0 bases, with 7 bases between them. CDR3 DNA: TGTGCCAGCAGCGTAGTAGCGGACTCCTACAATGAGCAGTTCTTC. Residues: CASSVVADSYNEQFF.

The chain combines TRBV7-3 with TRBJ2-7; D unresolved. Germline V gene lookup returns CDR1 SGHTA and CDR2 FQGTGA. Trimming took off 1 base at V and 4 bases at J, with 8 bases between the two ends. This CDR3 is built from 13 residues. The CDR3 DNA sequence: TGTGCCAGCAGCTTAAGCCCCCGGTACGAGCAGTACTTC. Encoded protein: CASSLSPRYEQYF. The full variable domain, rest sourced from reference TRBV7-3 and TRBJ2-7, is GAGVSQTPSNKVTEKGKYVELRCDPISGHTALYWYRQSLGQGPEFLIYFQGTGAADDSGLPNDRFFAVRPEGSVSTLKIQRTERGDSAVYLCASSLSPRYEQYFGPGTRLTVT.

The J gene is TRBJ1-2, the V gene TRBV3-1 (or the pseudogene TRBV3-2); D is undetermined. Germline V gene lookup returns CDR1 LGHDT and CDR2 YNNKEL (reference sequence). This CDR3 spans 12 amino acids. Trimming removed 7 bases at V and 4 bases at J, with 10 bases between. The DNA of the CDR3 is TGTGCCAGCACGGGGAGGAGCTATGGCTACACCTTC. Amino acid sequence: CASTGRSYGYTF.

This chain uses TRBV24-1 with TRBJ2-1, with D possibly being TRBD2 (6 bases). This CDR3 has 15 residues. Trimming shortened V by 6 bases and J by 7 bases, and 18 bases separated the two germline ends. CDR1 and CDR2 (germline): KGHDR, SFDVKD. The CDR3 DNA reads as TGTGCCACCAGTAGCGGGTCCGTTATGGGAAATGAGCAGTTCTTC. It codes for CATSSGSVMGNEQFF.

The chain couples TRBV2 to TRBJ2-1; TRBD1 is a possible D gene (7 bases). V was cut by 3 bases and J by 8 bases, with 17 bases left in between. Germline CDR1 is SNHLY and CDR2 is FYNNEI. The CDR3 has 15 amino acids. CDR3 sequence reads: CASSDSAGGRYEQFF. The CDR3 coding sequence is TGTGCCAGCAGTGACAGCGCAGGGGGGAGGTATGAGCAGTTCTTC.

The table lists this clone with a few counts. This chain connects TRBV21-1 to TRBJ2-5; TRBD2, the table's D call, lacks a check against the DNA. TRBV21-1 is a documented pseudogene. CDR3 length equals 16 residues. This CDR3 is CASSKEERGGQETQYF. The CDR3 nucleotides are TGTGCCAGCAGCAAAGAGGAGCGGGGGGGACAAGAGACCCAGTACTTC.

In regard to this clone: Within the sample, other DNA sequences also encode this same CDR3. The chain recombines TRBV15 with TRBJ2-7; perhaps TRBD2 as D (6 bases). The germline CDR1 and CDR2 sequences are LNHNV and YYDKDF (reference sequence). Deletions cut 0 bases from V and 6 bases from J, with 12 bases between. The CDR3 is 14 amino acids. The CDR3 DNA follows: TGTGCCACCAGCAGAGATCGAGGGCGGGGCGAGCAGTACTTC. This sequence encodes CATSRDRGRGEQYF.

The chain couples TRBV19 to TRBJ1-3; the D is unclear. The CDR3 spans 14 residues. Germline V CDR1 and CDR2: LNHDA, SQIVND (reference sequence). With 2 bases removed from V and 0 bases from J, the gap between germline ends came to 5 bases. Here the CDR3 DNA reads TGTGCCAGTAGTATATCTCTCTCTGGAAACACCATATATTTT. It translates to CASSISLSGNTIYF. The entire variable domain, with the rest obtained from reference TRBV19 and TRBJ1-3, is as follows: DGGITQSPKYLFRKEGQNVTLSCEQNLNHDAMYWYRQDPGQGLRLIYYSQIVNDFQKGDIAEGYSVSREKKESFPLTVTSAQKNPTAFYLCASSISLSGNTIYFGEGSWLTVV.

This chain connects TRBV13 to TRBJ1-2; 8 bases align to TRBD1. The germline gives CDR1 PRHDT, CDR2 FYEKMQ (reference sequence). With 5 bases clipped from V and 13 bases from J, the junction kept 12 bases outside the gene matches. The CDR3 has 13 amino acids. The CDR3 spells CASSNRQGQGSTF. The DNA for the CDR3 is TGTGCCAGCAGCAACCGACAGGGGCAGGGTAGCACCTTC. The full variable domain, its missing parts supplied by reference TRBV13 and TRBJ1-2, is AAGVIQSPRHLIKEKRETATLKCYPIPRHDTVYWYQQGPGQDPQFLISFYEKMQSDKGSIPDRFSAQQFSDYHSELNMSSLELGDSALYFCASSNRQGQGSTFGSGTRLTVV.

This rearrangement joins TRBV7-8 to TRBJ2-1, with 10 bases aligning to TRBD1. Germline lookup yields CDR1 SGHVS and CDR2 FQNEAQ. The V segment lost 6 bases and the J segment 3 bases; nucleotides outside the gene matches: 8. The CDR3 sequence is 16 residues long. In nucleotides, the CDR3 is TGTGCCAGCAGTTACCGACAGGGGGCCGGCTACAATGAGCAGTTCTTC. It specifies CASSYRQGAGYNEQFF.